The entry below gives a single T cell receptor (beta chain) sequence along with its context. Its specificity is unknown. These data originate in a study of cytomegalovirus exposure and HLA in healthy donors. The study's findings and limits: A later analysis found that most CMV-associated TCR beta chains appeared HLA-restricted.

Germline values: CDR1 SGHTA, CDR2 FQGNSA. Losses at the gene ends were 4 bases for V and 6 bases for J; bases not matched to a gene: 12. The CDR3 has 17 residues. Primers: 60 Vbeta forward and 13 Jbeta reverse. The data were produced by immunoSEQ multiplex PCR, yet TCRdb's version contains in-frame clones alone and is incomplete. The data show about 98,000 clones, 65% to 80% seen once. The chain joins TRBV7-2 to TRBJ2-2; 9 bases are a match to TRBD2. Sequenced: PBMCs. The source is a human donor in good health. CDR3: CASSYLGGSGRPGELFF. The CDR3, as DNA: TGTGCCAGCAGCTACCTCGGTGGTAGCGGGAGACCCGGGGAGCTGTTTTTT.